This T cell receptor (beta chain) was obtained from a study of control samples from healthy donors and cancer patients. This clone was found a few times. The assay was immunoSEQ multiplex PCR, and TCRdb's table has in-frame clones only and misses some. The profile shows 40,000 to 60,000 clones, almost 90% of them singletons. This receptor was identified in a man in his fifties with head and neck cancer. Sequencing was performed on PBMCs.

The CDR3 spells CASRTIRAKDTEAFF. In DNA form, the CDR3 reads TGTGCCAGCCGAACTATCCGCGCCAAGGACACTGAAGCTTTCTTT. This chain connects TRBV6-6 to TRBJ1-1; D not resolved. The length of the CDR3 is 15 residues. CDR1 is MNHNY and CDR2 is SVGAGI in the germline V gene (reference sequence). Deletions cut 8 bases from V and 3 bases from J, with 19 bases between.